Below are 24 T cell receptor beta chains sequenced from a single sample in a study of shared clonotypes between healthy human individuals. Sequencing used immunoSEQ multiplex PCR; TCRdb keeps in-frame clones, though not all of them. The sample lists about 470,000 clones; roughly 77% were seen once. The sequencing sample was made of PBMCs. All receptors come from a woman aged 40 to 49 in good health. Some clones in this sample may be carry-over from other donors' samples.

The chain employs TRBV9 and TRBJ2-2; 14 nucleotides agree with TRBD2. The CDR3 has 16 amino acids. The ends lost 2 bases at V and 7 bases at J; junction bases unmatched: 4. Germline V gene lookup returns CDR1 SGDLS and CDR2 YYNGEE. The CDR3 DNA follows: TGTGCCAGCAGCGTCGGACTAGCGGGAGGTGGCGGGGAGCTGTTTTTT. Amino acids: CASSVGLAGGGGELFF.

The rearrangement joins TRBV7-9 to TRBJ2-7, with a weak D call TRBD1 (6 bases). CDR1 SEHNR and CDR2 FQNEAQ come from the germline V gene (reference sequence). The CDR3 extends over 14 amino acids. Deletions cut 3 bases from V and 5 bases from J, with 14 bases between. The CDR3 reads CASSFGQGLDEQYF. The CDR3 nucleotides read TGTGCCAGCAGCTTTGGGCAGGGGTTAGACGAGCAGTACTTC. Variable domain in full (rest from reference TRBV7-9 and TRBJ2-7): DTGVSQNPRHKITKRGQNVTFRCDPISEHNRLYWYRQTLGQGPEFLTYFQNEAQLEKSRLLSDRFSAERPKGSFSTLEIQRTEQGDSAMYLCASSFGQGLDEQYFGPGTRLTVT.

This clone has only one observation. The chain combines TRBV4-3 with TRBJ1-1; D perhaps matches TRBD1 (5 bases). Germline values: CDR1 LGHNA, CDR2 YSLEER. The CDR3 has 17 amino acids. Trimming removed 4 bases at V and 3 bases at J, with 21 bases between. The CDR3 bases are TGCGCCAGCAGCCTCTCTAGGATCAGGGCAAGCTACACTGAAGCTTTCTTT. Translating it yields CASSLSRIRASYTEAFF.

DNA of the CDR3: TGTGCCAGCTCGCTCACAGGGGGGCAAGAGACCCAGTACTTC. It encodes CASSLTGGQETQYF. The chain is built from TRBV18 and TRBJ2-5; TRBD1 aligns across 8 bases. Germline CDR1 and CDR2: KGHSH and LQKENI. The CDR3 length is 14 residues. With V trimmed by 6 bases and J by 2 bases, 5 bases remained unmatched.

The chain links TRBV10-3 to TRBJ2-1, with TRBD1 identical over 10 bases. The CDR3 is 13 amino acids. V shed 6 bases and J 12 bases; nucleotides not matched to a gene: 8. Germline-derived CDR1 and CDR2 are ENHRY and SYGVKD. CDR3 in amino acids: CAIRGTGEGSQFF. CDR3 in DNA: TGTGCCATCAGGGGGACAGGGGAAGGGTCGCAGTTCTTC.

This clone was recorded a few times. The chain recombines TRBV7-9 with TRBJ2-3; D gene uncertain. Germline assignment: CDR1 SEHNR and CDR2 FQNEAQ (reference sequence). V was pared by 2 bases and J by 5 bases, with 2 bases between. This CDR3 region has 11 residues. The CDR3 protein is CASSLRDTQYF. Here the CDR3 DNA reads TGTGCCAGCAGCTTACGAGATACGCAGTATTTT. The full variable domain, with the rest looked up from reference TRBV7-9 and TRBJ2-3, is DTGVSQNPRHKITKRGQNVTFRCDPISEHNRLYWYRQTLGQGPEFLTYFQNEAQLEKSRLLSDRFSAERPKGSFSTLEIQRTEQGDSAMYLCASSLRDTQYFGPGTRLTVL.

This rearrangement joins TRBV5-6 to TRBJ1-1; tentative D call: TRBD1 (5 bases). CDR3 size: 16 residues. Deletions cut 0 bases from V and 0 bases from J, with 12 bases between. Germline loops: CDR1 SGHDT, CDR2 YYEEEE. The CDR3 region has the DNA TGTGCCAGCAGCTTGGATTACGAGACAGTGAACACTGAAGCTTTCTTT. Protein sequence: CASSLDYETVNTEAFF.

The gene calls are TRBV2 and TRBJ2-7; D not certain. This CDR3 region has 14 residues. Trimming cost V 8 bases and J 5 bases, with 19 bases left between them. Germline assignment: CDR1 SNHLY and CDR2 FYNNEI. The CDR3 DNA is TGTGCCAGCGGTGGACCCTCCTCGGAGCACGAGCAGTACTTC. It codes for CASGGPSSEHEQYF.

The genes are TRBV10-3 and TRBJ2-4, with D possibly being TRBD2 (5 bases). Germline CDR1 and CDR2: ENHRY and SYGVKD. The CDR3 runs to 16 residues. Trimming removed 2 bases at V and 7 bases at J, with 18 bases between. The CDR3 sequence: CAISEGTRSGWNIQYF. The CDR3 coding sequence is TGTGCCATCAGTGAGGGAACACGCTCGGGGTGGAACATTCAGTACTTC.

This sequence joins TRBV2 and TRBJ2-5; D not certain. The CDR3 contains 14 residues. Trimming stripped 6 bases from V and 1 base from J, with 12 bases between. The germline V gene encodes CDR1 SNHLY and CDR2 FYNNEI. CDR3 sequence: CASRAEWGQETQYF. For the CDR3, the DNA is TGTGCCAGCAGGGCTGAGTGGGGCCAAGAGACCCAGTACTTC. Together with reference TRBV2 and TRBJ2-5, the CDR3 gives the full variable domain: EPEVTQTPSHQVTQMGQEVILRCVPISNHLYFYWYRQILGQKVEFLVSFYNNEISEKSEIFDDQFSVERPDGSNFTLKIRSTKLEDSAMYFCASRAEWGQETQYFGPGTRLLVL.

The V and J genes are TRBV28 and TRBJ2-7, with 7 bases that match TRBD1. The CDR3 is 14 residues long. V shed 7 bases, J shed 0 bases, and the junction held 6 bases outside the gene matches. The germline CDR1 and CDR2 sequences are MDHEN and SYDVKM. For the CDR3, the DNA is TGTGCCAGCACCCCGGACAGGAGCTCCTACGAGCAGTACTTC. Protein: CASTPDRSSYEQYF.

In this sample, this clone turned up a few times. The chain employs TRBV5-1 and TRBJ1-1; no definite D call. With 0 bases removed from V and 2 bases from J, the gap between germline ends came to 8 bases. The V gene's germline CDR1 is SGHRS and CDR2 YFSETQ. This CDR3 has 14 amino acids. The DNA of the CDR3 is TGCGCCAGCAGCTTGGCCCCCGAAAACACTGAAGCTTTCTTT. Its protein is CASSLAPENTEAFF.

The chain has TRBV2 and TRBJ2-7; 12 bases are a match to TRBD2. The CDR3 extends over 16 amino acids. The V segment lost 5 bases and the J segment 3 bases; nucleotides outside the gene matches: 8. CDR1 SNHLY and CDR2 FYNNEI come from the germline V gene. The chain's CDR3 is CASSPRTSGIYYEQYF. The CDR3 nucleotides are TGTGCCAGCAGTCCCAGGACTAGCGGGATTTACTACGAGCAGTACTTC.

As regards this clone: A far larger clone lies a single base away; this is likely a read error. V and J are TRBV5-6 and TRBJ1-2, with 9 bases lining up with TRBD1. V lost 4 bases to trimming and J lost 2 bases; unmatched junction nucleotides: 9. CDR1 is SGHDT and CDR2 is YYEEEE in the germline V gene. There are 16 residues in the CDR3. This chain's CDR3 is CASSRDGQGTNYGYTF. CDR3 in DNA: TGTGCCAGCAGCCGGGATGGACAGGGGACAAACTATGGCTACACCTTC.

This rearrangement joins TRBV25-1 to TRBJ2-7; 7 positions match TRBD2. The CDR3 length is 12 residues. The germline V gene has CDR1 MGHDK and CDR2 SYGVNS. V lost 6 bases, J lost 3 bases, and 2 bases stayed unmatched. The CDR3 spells CASSWTSYEQYF. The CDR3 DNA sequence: TGTGCCAGCAGCTGGACTAGCTACGAGCAGTACTTC.

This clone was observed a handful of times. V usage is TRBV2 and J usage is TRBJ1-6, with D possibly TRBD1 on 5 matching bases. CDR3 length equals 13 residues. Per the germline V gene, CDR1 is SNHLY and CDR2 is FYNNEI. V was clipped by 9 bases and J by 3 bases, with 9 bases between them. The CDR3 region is CASRQSYNSPLHF. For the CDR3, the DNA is TGTGCCAGTAGACAGAGCTATAATTCACCCCTCCACTTT.

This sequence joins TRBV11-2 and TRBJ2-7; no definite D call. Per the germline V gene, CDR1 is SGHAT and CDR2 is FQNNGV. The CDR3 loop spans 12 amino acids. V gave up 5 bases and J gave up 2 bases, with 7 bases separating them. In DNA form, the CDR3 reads TGTGCCAGCAGCCCCACCCCCTACGAGCAGTACTTC. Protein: CASSPTPYEQYF. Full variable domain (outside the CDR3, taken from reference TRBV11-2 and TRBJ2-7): EAGVAQSPRYKIIEKRQSVAFWCNPISGHATLYWYQQILGQGPKLLIQFQNNGVVDDSQLPKDRFSAERLKGVDSTLKIQPAKLEDSAVYLCASSPTPYEQYFGPGTRLTVT.

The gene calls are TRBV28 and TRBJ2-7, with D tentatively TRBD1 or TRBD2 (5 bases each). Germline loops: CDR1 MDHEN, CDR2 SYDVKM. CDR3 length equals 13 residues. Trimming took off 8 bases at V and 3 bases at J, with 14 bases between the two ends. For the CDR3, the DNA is TGTGCCAGCGGACTGATACAGGACTACGAGCAGTACTTC. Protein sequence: CASGLIQDYEQYF. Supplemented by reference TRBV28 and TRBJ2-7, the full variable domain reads DVKVTQSSRYLVKRTGEKVFLECVQDMDHENMFWYRQDPGLGLRLIYFSYDVKMKEKGDIPEGYSVSREKKERFSLILESASTNQTSMYLCASGLIQDYEQYFGPGTRLTVT.

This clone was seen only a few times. The CDR3 loop reads CASSPGLAGREQYF. CDR3 nucleotides: TGTGCCAGCTCACCGGGACTAGCGGGAAGGGAGCAGTACTTC. The chain employs TRBV18 and TRBJ2-7; 13 bases match TRBD2. The V and J ends lost 3 bases and 7 bases, in that order; junction bases with no gene match: 3. The CDR3 contains 14 residues. CDR1 and CDR2 from the germline V gene are KGHSH and LQKENI.

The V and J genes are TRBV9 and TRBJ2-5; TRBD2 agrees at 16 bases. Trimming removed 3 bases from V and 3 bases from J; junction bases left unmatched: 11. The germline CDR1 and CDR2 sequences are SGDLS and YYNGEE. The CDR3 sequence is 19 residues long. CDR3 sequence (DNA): TGTGCCAGCAGCGCTGGGACTAGCGGGAGGGAGCTTCGCAAAGAGACCCAGTACTTC. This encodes CASSAGTSGRELRKETQYF.

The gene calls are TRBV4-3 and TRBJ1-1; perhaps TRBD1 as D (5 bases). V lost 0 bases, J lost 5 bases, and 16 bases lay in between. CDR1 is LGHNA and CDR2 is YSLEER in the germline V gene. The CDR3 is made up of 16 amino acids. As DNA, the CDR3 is TGCGCCAGCAGCCAAGACCCCAGAGGGGCTGATACTGAAGCTTTCTTT. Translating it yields CASSQDPRGADTEAFF.

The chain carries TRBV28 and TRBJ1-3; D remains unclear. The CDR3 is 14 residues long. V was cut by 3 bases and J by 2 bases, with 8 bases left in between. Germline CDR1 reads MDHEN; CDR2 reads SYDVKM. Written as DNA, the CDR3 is TGTGCCAGCAGTTTTTCAGGAACTGGAAACACCATATATTTT. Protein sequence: CASSFSGTGNTIYF. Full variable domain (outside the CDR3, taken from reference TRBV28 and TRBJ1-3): DVKVTQSSRYLVKRTGEKVFLECVQDMDHENMFWYRQDPGLGLRLIYFSYDVKMKEKGDIPEGYSVSREKKERFSLILESASTNQTSMYLCASSFSGTGNTIYFGEGSWLTVV.

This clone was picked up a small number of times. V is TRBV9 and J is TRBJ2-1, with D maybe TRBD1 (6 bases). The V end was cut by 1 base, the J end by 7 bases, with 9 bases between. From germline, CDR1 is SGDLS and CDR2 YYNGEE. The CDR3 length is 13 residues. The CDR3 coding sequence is TGTGCCAGCAGCGTAACAGGGTTAAATGAGCAGTTCTTC. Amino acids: CASSVTGLNEQFF. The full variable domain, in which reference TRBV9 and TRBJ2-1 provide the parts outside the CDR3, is DSGVTQTPKHLITATGQRVTLRCSPRSGDLSVYWYQQSLDQGLQFLIQYYNGEERAKGNILERFSAQQFPDLHSELNLSSLELGDSALYFCASSVTGLNEQFFGPGTRLTVL.

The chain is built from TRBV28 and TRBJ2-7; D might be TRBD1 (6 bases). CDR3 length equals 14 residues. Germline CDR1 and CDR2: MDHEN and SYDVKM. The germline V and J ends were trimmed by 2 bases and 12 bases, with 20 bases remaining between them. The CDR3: CASSLGGLGAMLYF. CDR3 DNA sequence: TGTGCCAGCAGTTTAGGTGGCCTGGGGGCCATGCTGTACTTC.